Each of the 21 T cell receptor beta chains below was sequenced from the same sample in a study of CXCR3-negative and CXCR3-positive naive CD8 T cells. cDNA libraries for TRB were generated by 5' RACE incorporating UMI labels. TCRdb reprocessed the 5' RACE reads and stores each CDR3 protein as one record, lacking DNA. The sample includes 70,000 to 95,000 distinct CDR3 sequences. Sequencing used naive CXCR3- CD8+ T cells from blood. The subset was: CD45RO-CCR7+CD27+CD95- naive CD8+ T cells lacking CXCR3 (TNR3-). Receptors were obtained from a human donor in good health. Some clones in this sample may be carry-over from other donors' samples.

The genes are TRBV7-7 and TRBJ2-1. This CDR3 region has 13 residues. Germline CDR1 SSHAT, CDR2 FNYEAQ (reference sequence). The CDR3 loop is CASSLVPSYEQFF.

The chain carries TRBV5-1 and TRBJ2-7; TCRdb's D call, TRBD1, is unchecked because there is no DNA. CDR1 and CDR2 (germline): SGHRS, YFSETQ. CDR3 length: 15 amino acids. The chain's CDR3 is CASSLGVDPAYEQYF.

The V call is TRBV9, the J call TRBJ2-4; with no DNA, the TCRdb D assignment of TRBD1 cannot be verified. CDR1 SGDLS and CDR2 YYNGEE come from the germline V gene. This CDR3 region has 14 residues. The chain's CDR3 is CASSPWDRRNIQYF.

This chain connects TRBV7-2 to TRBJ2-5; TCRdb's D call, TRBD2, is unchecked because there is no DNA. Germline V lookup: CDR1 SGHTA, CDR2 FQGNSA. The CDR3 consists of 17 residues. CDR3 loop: CASSLAAGGFYQETQYF.

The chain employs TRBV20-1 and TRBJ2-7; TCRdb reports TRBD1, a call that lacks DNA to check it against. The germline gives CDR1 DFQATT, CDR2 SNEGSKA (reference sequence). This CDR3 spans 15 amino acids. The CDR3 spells CSAREWTGGGYEQYF.

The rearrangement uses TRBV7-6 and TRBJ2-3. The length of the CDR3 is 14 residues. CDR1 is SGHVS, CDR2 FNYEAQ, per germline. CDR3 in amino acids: CASSLAGGTDTQYF.

CDR3: CSARDAGGATFGEQFF. The chain has TRBV20-1 and TRBJ2-1; there is no DNA to check the TCRdb D call of TRBD2. This CDR3 spans 16 amino acids. Germline loops: CDR1 DFQATT, CDR2 SNEGSKA (reference sequence).

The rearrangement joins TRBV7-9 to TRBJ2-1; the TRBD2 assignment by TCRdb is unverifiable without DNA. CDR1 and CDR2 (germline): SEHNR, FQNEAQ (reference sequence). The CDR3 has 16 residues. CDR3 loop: CASSLAWSGGANEQFF.

CDR3 sequence: CASSLGLAENEQFF. The chain employs TRBV13 and TRBJ2-1. Germline values: CDR1 PRHDT, CDR2 FYEKMQ (reference sequence). The length of the CDR3 is 14 residues.

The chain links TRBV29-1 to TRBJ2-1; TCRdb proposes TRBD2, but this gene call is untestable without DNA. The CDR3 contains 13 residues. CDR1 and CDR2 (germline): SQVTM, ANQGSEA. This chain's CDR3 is CSVEDLAGSEQFF.

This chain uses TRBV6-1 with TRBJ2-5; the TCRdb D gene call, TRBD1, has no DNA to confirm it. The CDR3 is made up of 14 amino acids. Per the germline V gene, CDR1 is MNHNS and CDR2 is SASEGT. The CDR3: CASSPDRAAETQYF.

CDR3: CASSVGGTGRMDTQYF. This chain links TRBV9 with TRBJ2-3; TCRdb outputs TRBD1, but without DNA this stays unchecked. Germline lookup yields CDR1 SGDLS and CDR2 YYNGEE. The CDR3 is 16 amino acids.

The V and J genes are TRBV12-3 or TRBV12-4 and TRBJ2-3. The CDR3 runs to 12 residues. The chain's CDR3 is CASAAMGDTQYF.

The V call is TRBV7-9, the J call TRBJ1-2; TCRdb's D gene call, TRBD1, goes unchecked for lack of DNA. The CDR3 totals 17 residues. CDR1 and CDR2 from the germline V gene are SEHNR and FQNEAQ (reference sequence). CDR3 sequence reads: CASSPMPGQGADYGYTF.

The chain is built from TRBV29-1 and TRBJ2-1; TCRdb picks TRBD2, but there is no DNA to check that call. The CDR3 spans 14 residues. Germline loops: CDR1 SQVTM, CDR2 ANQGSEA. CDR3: CSVGGLAGRNEQFF.

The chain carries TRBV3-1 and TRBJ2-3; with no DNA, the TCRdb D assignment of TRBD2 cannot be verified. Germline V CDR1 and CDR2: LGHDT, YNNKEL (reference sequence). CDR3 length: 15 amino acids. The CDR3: CASSQGGPSTDTQYF.

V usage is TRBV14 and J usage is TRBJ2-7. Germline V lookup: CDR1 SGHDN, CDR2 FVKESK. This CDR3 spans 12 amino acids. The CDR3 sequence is CASSHGAVEQYF.

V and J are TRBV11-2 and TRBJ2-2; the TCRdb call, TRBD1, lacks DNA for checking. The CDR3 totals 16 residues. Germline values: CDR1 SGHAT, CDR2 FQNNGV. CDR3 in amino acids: CASSLAMQGRAGELFF.

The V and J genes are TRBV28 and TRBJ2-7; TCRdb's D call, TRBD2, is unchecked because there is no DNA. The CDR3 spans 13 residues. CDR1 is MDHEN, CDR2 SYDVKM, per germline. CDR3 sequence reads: CASRGLAGPEQYF.

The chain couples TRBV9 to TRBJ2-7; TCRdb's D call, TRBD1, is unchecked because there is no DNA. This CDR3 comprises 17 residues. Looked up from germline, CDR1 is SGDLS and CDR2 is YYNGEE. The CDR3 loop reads CASSGGLHRVYGYEQYF.

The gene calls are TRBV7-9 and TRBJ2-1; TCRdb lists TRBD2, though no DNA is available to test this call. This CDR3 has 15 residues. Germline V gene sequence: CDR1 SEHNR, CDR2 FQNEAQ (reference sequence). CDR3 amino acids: CASSLGRPTYNEQFF.